This T cell receptor (beta chain) was found in a study of blood T cell repertoires in COVID-19. Study as a whole: Sites in the United States, Italy and Spain provided acute and convalescent COVID-19 samples.

Assay used: immunoSEQ multiplex PCR; TCRdb lists only in-frame clones, some missing. The sample comprises some 260,000 clones, 88% of which are singletons, and 0.95% to 1% rests with the top ten. Germline values: CDR1 SGHNT, CDR2 YENEEA. The ends were cut back, 10 bases at V and 6 bases at J, with 15 bases in the middle. The CDR3 has 12 amino acids. The receptor was derived from a woman in her forties who had recovered from COVID-19. Sequencing was carried out using peripheral blood. The rearrangement joins TRBV11-3 to TRBJ1-1; TRBD1 might be the D (6 bases). Here the CDR3 reads CATRGGGAEAFF. CDR3 DNA: TGTGCCACCCGTGGGGGCGGCGCTGAAGCTTTCTTT.